A single sample is the source of the 15 T cell receptor beta chains below, sequenced in a study of T-cell memory formation after mild COVID-19. Via MiXCR, TCRdb re-called the 5' RACE reads, giving one row per CDR3 protein. The data show about 82,000 distinct CDR3 sequences, about 13% seen once. Material: PBMCs or a T cell subset sorted from them (not recorded which). These receptors all come from a man between 18 and 35 years old who had mild COVID-19 (a few samples of this study predate the infection). Cell type and time point are not known.

This clonotype has a handful of counts. This chain joins TRBV4-1 and TRBJ2-7; D might be TRBD1 or TRBD2, each matching 5 bases. CDR1 MGHRA and CDR2 YSYEKL come from the germline V gene. This CDR3 region has 18 residues. V lost 1 base, J lost 0 bases, and 19 bases lay in between. The CDR3 region has the DNA TGCGCCAGCAGCCAAGCCGCTTTCGGGACGGCGAGCTCCTACGAGCAGTACTTC. Protein sequence: CASSQAAFGTASSYEQYF.

The genes are TRBV28 and TRBJ1-5, with TRBD1 as a possible D gene (5 bases). Trimming stripped 2 bases from V and 1 base from J, with 12 bases between. The CDR3 has 16 residues. Germline CDR1 is MDHEN and CDR2 is SYDVKM. Here the CDR3 DNA reads TGTGCCAGCAGTTTAATCGGGGGATCCAGCAATCAGCCCCAGCATTTT. This gives the protein CASSLIGGSSNQPQHF. Supplemented by reference TRBV28 and TRBJ1-5, the full variable domain reads DVKVTQSSRYLVKRTGEKVFLECVQDMDHENMFWYRQDPGLGLRLIYFSYDVKMKEKGDIPEGYSVSREKKERFSLILESASTNQTSMYLCASSLIGGSSNQPQHFGDGTRLSIL.

CDR3: CASTLRPVIEEQYF. CDR3 DNA sequence: TGTGCCAGCACCCTCCGCCCCGTGATCGAAGAGCAGTACTTC. The gene calls are TRBV5-5 and TRBJ2-7; D is unresolved. The germline V gene has CDR1 SGHKS and CDR2 YYEKEE (reference sequence). The CDR3 consists of 14 residues. V gave up 6 bases and J gave up 7 bases, with 20 bases separating them.

CDR3 coding DNA: TGTGCCAGCAATAAACCGGATCAGCCCCAGCATTTT. It encodes CASNKPDQPQHF. V is TRBV6-5 and J is TRBJ1-5; D is unresolved. Germline CDR1 is MNHEY and CDR2 is SVGAGI. Trimming took 7 bases from V and 5 from J, leaving 9 bases between them. The CDR3 has 12 residues.

The sample holds many counts of this clonotype. The chain recombines TRBV5-1 with TRBJ1-1; D is unclear. CDR1 is SGHRS, CDR2 YFSETQ, per germline. This CDR3 is 15 amino acids long. V was clipped by 4 bases and J by 0 bases, with 13 bases between them. The CDR3 sequence is CASSLPGRMNTEAFF. In nucleotides, the CDR3 is TGCGCCAGCAGCCTACCGGGCAGGATGAACACTGAAGCTTTCTTT.

There are many counts of this clonotype. The chain links TRBV4-1 to TRBJ2-1; weak D call: TRBD2 (6 bases). The CDR3 has 13 amino acids. Germline CDR1 MGHRA, CDR2 YSYEKL. V was pared by 4 bases and J by 9 bases, with 13 bases between. The CDR3 nucleotides read TGCGCCAGCAGCCTAGCCCTAGCGTCTGAGCAGTTCTTC. Translated, it gives CASSLALASEQFF.

The chain links TRBV3-1 to TRBJ1-5; 7 bases agree with TRBD1. The CDR3 length is 14 residues. The germline V gene encodes CDR1 LGHDT and CDR2 YNNKEL (reference sequence). Losses at the gene ends were 5 bases for V and 6 bases for J; bases not matched to a gene: 7. CDR3 DNA sequence: TGTGCCAGCAGCATCCGACAGGGAAGTCAGCCCCAGCATTTT. It encodes CASSIRQGSQPQHF.

V usage is TRBV4-2 and J usage is TRBJ1-1, with 7 nucleotides matching TRBD1. CDR1 is LGHNA and CDR2 is YNFKEQ in the germline V gene. The CDR3 is made up of 17 amino acids. V lost 4 bases and J lost 0; bases outside the gene matches: 11. The CDR3 coding sequence is TGTGCCAGCAGCCCTCGGGGAAGGGACAGACTGAACACTGAAGCTTTCTTT. As protein: CASSPRGRDRLNTEAFF.

This clonotype was detected ten times or more. The chain uses TRBV25-1 and TRBJ1-1, with D unresolved. This CDR3 is 12 amino acids long. Trimming removed 6 bases at V and 3 bases at J, with 8 bases between. Germline V gene data show CDR1 as MGHDK and CDR2 as SYGVNS. The CDR3 sequence is CASRWGYTEAFF. CDR3 DNA: TGTGCCAGCAGGTGGGGATACACTGAAGCTTTCTTT.

This clonotype was seen a few times. The V gene is TRBV29-1, the J gene TRBJ2-5, with D unclear. Trimming pared 3 bases from V and 3 bases from J, leaving 20 bases between. CDR3 size: 16 residues. The germline gives CDR1 SQVTM, CDR2 ANQGSEA. CDR3 protein: CSVDSVSNSSEETQYF. CDR3 nucleotides: TGCAGCGTTGATTCGGTATCGAACTCGTCGGAAGAGACCCAGTACTTC.

This clonotype turned up a few times. The chain recombines TRBV6-2 or TRBV6-3 with TRBJ2-5, with 7 bases that match TRBD2. The V gene end was trimmed by 6 bases and the J gene end by 1 base; junction bases not matched to a gene: 14. The CDR3 length is 17 residues. The V gene's germline CDR1 is MNHEY and CDR2 SVGEGT. CDR3 in amino acids: CASSPGGAGLPQETQYF. The CDR3 bases are TGTGCCAGCAGCCCCGGTGGTGCGGGACTACCCCAAGAGACCCAGTACTTC.

The chain joins TRBV9 to TRBJ2-2; 9 bases match TRBD2. V was pared by 4 bases and J by 1 base, with 8 bases of the junction left unmatched. The CDR3 extends over 17 amino acids. Germline CDR1 and CDR2: SGDLS and YYNGEE. This chain's CDR3 is CASSTHAGGLNTGELFF. The CDR3 DNA reads TGTGCCAGCAGCACCCATGCGGGGGGGCTGAACACCGGGGAGCTGTTTTTT.

The J gene is TRBJ2-7, the V gene TRBV9; TRBD1 matches 7 bases. With 3 bases clipped from V and 6 bases from J, the junction kept 3 bases outside the gene matches. Germline CDR1 SGDLS, CDR2 YYNGEE. This CDR3 region has 12 residues. CDR3 region: CASSGQGPEQYF. Written as DNA, the CDR3 is TGTGCCAGCAGCGGACAGGGTCCCGAGCAGTACTTC. Combining the CDR3 with reference TRBV9 and TRBJ2-7 gives the whole variable domain DSGVTQTPKHLITATGQRVTLRCSPRSGDLSVYWYQQSLDQGLQFLIQYYNGEERAKGNILERFSAQQFPDLHSELNLSSLELGDSALYFCASSGQGPEQYFGPGTRLTVT.

This rearrangement joins TRBV12-3 or TRBV12-4 to TRBJ2-3; unclear D gene. V lost 7 bases and J 2 bases, leaving 10 bases between the germline ends. The length of the CDR3 is 13 residues. The CDR3 nucleotides read TGTGCCAGCACTTTGAGGTTCACAGATACGCAGTATTTT. Its protein product is CASTLRFTDTQYF.

This chain connects TRBV5-1 to TRBJ1-1; 7 bases align to TRBD1. With V trimmed by 4 bases and J by 2 bases, 8 bases remained unmatched. The germline V gene has CDR1 SGHRS and CDR2 YFSETQ. This CDR3 spans 15 amino acids. The CDR3 bases are TGCGCCAGCAGCGAAAACAGGGGAAGCAACACTGAAGCTTTCTTT. Translating it yields CASSENRGSNTEAFF.